The next 16 T cell receptor beta chains were all read from a single sample in a study of blood T cell repertoires in COVID-19. Sequencing used immunoSEQ multiplex PCR; TCRdb keeps in-frame clones, though not all of them. The sample holds 130,000 or so clones, about 89% seen once. Sequencing used peripheral blood. The source is a man in his sixties with COVID-19, enrolled during active disease.

This clone has a single count. The chain employs TRBV5-1 and TRBJ2-3; D not certain. Germline V gene lookup returns CDR1 SGHRS and CDR2 YFSETQ. V shed 3 bases and J shed 2 bases, with 16 bases lying between them. This CDR3 contains 16 residues. Here the CDR3 DNA reads TGCGCCAGCAGCTCGTCCTTGAGTAGCCTCACAGATACGCAGTATTTT. Its protein product is CASSSSLSSLTDTQYF.

The chain employs TRBV6-2 or TRBV6-3 and TRBJ2-2, with D possibly matching TRBD1 (5 bases). The CDR3 extends over 16 amino acids. Germline V lookup: CDR1 MNHEY, CDR2 SVGEGT. V gave up 6 bases and J gave up 3 bases, with 17 bases separating them. CDR3 protein: CASSDYRLWDTGELFF. CDR3 in DNA: TGTGCCAGCAGCGATTACAGGCTATGGGACACCGGGGAGCTGTTTTTT.

This clone was observed a single time. This chain uses TRBV7-3 with TRBJ1-2; D gene uncertain. Deletions cut 5 bases from V and 8 bases from J, with 18 bases between. This CDR3 spans 14 amino acids. Germline assignment: CDR1 SGHTA and CDR2 FQGTGA. CDR3 sequence (DNA): TGTGCCAGCAGCGCCAACGTGGGCGCAGAGGGCTACACCTTC. Translation: CASSANVGAEGYTF.

The V gene is TRBV5-6, the J gene TRBJ1-2; 7 nucleotides line up with TRBD1. After removal of 5 bases from V and 8 bases from J, the junction contained 12 bases not matched to a gene. The CDR3 covers 14 residues. Germline V lookup: CDR1 SGHDT, CDR2 YYEEEE. CDR3 nucleotides: TGTGCCAGCAGGACAATTCAGGGGGAGGACGGCTACACCTTC. Translation: CASRTIQGEDGYTF.

Details on this clone: The identical CDR3 is also encoded by other nucleotide sequences in the sample. This chain uses TRBV5-1 with TRBJ1-2; no firm D call. Trimming left V 0 bases short and J 8 bases short, with 14 bases between. Germline V lookup: CDR1 SGHRS, CDR2 YFSETQ. The length of the CDR3 is 14 residues. CDR3 DNA: TGCGCCAGCAGCTTGGGTTCGGCGGAGTACGGCTACACCTTC. Encoded protein: CASSLGSAEYGYTF. Variable domain in full (rest from reference TRBV5-1 and TRBJ1-2): KAGVTQTPRYLIKTRGQQVTLSCSPISGHRSVSWYQQTPGQGLQFLFEYFSETQRNKGNFPGRFSGRQFSNSRSEMNVSTLELGDSALYLCASSLGSAEYGYTFGSGTRLTVV.

The chain combines TRBV19 with TRBJ1-4; TRBD1 is a possible D gene (6 bases). The germline CDR1 and CDR2 sequences are LNHDA and SQIVND (reference sequence). Trimming took 4 bases from V and 5 from J, leaving 11 bases between them. The CDR3 spans 14 residues. Here the CDR3 DNA reads TGTGCCAGTAGTAAGGGGGTACCGAATGAAAAACTGTTTTTT. Encoded protein: CASSKGVPNEKLFF. Together with reference TRBV19 and TRBJ1-4, the CDR3 gives the full variable domain: DGGITQSPKYLFRKEGQNVTLSCEQNLNHDAMYWYRQDPGQGLRLIYYSQIVNDFQKGDIAEGYSVSREKKESFPLTVTSAQKNPTAFYLCASSKGVPNEKLFFGSGTQLSVL.

This clone was observed a single time. Other DNA sequences in the same sample also yield this CDR3. The J gene is TRBJ1-2, the V gene TRBV19; D is unresolved. Germline lookup yields CDR1 LNHDA and CDR2 SQIVND (reference sequence). Trimming took 4 bases from V and 2 from J, leaving 5 bases between them. CDR3 length: 12 residues. The CDR3 loop is CASSRANYGYTF. In DNA, the CDR3 is TGTGCCAGTAGTAGGGCAAACTATGGCTACACCTTC.

This clone was found once. The genes are TRBV6-2 or TRBV6-3 and TRBJ1-2; D is unclear. Deletions cut 0 bases from V and 2 bases from J, with 10 bases between. The CDR3 runs 15 residues. The germline V gene encodes CDR1 MNHEY and CDR2 SVGEGT. The CDR3 spells CASSYSTRQNYGYTF. For the CDR3, the DNA is TGTGCCAGCAGTTACTCTACCAGGCAAAACTATGGCTACACCTTC.

This rearrangement joins TRBV18 to TRBJ1-1; 10 nucleotides line up with TRBD1. Germline CDR1 KGHSH, CDR2 LQKENI. The trim removed 4 bases at V and 10 bases at J, leaving 3 bases unmatched. The CDR3 has 12 amino acids. This chain's CDR3 is CASSRWTGGAFF. The CDR3 DNA reads as TGTGCCAGCTCACGGTGGACAGGGGGAGCTTTCTTT.

The chain uses TRBV4-2 and TRBJ1-5; D call uncertain. Germline V CDR1 and CDR2: LGHNA, YNFKEQ. Between the trimmed V and J ends, which lost 0 bases and 1 base, there was a span of 7 bases. The CDR3 totals 15 residues. CDR3 in DNA: TGTGCCAGCAGCCAAGATACAAACAGCAATCAGCCCCAGCATTTT. Its translation: CASSQDTNSNQPQHF.

The chain is built from TRBV19 and TRBJ1-2; 7 bases match TRBD1. CDR1 and CDR2 (germline): LNHDA, SQIVND (reference sequence). CDR3 size: 15 residues. Trimming cost V 0 bases and J 5 bases; bases outside gene matches: 6. The CDR3 sequence is CASSIDHGTAYGYTF. CDR3 nucleotide sequence: TGTGCCAGTAGTATAGATCACGGGACAGCATATGGCTACACCTTC.

The sample holds a few counts of this clone. This chain connects TRBV23-1 to TRBJ1-1; D perhaps matches TRBD1 (5 bases). TRBV23-1 is treated as an ORF (open reading frame) with a function not yet certain. Trimming took 1 base from V and 7 from J, leaving 19 bases between them. This CDR3 contains 16 residues. CDR3 sequence: CASSQYGIGVANEAFF. The CDR3 coding sequence is TGCGCCAGCAGTCAATATGGGATAGGGGTTGCCAATGAAGCTTTCTTT.

Concerning this clone itself: Sequence at one end of the junction differs from germline and may be a read error. The CDR3 reads CASSYFGTGTDQPQHF. For the CDR3, the DNA is TGTGCCAGCAGCTACTTTGGGACAGGCACTGATCAGCCCCAGCATTTT. The chain is built from TRBV6-2 or TRBV6-3 and TRBJ1-5; 8 bases match TRBD1. The CDR3 is 16 amino acids. The V gene's germline CDR1 is MNHEY and CDR2 SVGEGT.

The chain joins TRBV9 to TRBJ1-2, with 9 bases fitting TRBD1. After removal of 3 bases from V and 8 bases from J, the junction contained 11 bases not matched to a gene. The CDR3 consists of 15 residues. Germline loops: CDR1 SGDLS, CDR2 YYNGEE. The DNA of the CDR3 is TGTGCCAGCAGCGCATTCCCGGGACAGGGATCAGGCTACACCTTC. Protein product: CASSAFPGQGSGYTF.

The chain is built from TRBV6-1 and TRBJ2-1, with 7 positions matching TRBD1. Looked up from germline, CDR1 is MNHNS and CDR2 is SASEGT. The J segment lost 11 bases and the V segment lost 1 base, leaving 2 bases of the junction unmatched. This CDR3 is 12 amino acids long. The CDR3 loop reads CASSEGTGQQFF. The CDR3 nucleotides are TGTGCCAGCAGTGAAGGGACAGGCCAGCAGTTCTTC.

This rearrangement joins TRBV2 to TRBJ2-5; a possible D gene is TRBD1 (5 bases). V was cut by 7 bases and J by 5 bases, with 11 bases left in between. Germline CDR1 and CDR2: SNHLY and FYNNEI. CDR3 length equals 12 residues. The CDR3: CASNQGWETQYF. For the CDR3, the DNA is TGTGCCAGCAATCAGGGATGGGAGACCCAGTACTTC. Filled out from reference TRBV2 and TRBJ2-5, the complete variable domain reads EPEVTQTPSHQVTQMGQEVILRCVPISNHLYFYWYRQILGQKVEFLVSFYNNEISEKSEIFDDQFSVERPDGSNFTLKIRSTKLEDSAMYFCASNQGWETQYFGPGTRLLVL.